These 2 T cell receptor beta chains share one sample of origin, sequenced in a study of T cells after yellow fever vaccination. Using its own MiXCR run on the 5' RACE reads, TCRdb lists one record per CDR3 protein. Among under 550,000 distinct CDR3 sequences listed, 21% were seen once. The sample consisted of PBMCs, taken approximately 22 days after the first yellow fever vaccination. All receptors come from a man younger than 35 who received the YFV17D yellow fever vaccine.

This clonotype was seen a few times. This chain links TRBV4-1 with TRBJ1-1, with 8 bases that match TRBD1. The trim removed 1 base at V and 1 base at J, leaving 8 bases unmatched. CDR1 is MGHRA and CDR2 is YSYEKL in the germline V gene. This CDR3 spans 17 amino acids. The CDR3 DNA is TGCGCCAGCAGCCAAGGGATCTTTGGGACAGGGAACACTGAAGCTTTCTTT. It encodes CASSQGIFGTGNTEAFF.

The gene calls are TRBV7-2 and TRBJ2-7, with 8 bases aligning to TRBD2. The germline gives CDR1 SGHTA, CDR2 FQGNSA. After removal of 0 bases from V and 2 bases from J, the junction contained 3 bases not matched to a gene. This CDR3 has 15 amino acids. The CDR3 loop is CASSLASGLAYEQYF. The CDR3 nucleotides read TGTGCCAGCAGCTTAGCATCGGGACTAGCCTACGAGCAGTACTTC.